The present TCR beta chain was sequenced within a study of CD8 T cells in ankylosing spondylitis. Study-level results: Relatively rare in peripheral blood, disease-linked clones were also CD8+.

Using its own MiXCR run on the 5' RACE reads, TCRdb lists one record per CDR3 protein. Of about 240,000 distinct CDR3 sequences in the sample, less than 10% were seen once. This clonotype came up many times. The antigen is unknown. The CDR3 loop spans 15 amino acids. V gave up 6 bases and J gave up 5 bases; unmatched junction bases: 8. Germline V gene lookup returns CDR1 DFQATT and CDR2 SNEGSKA (reference sequence). The V and J genes are TRBV20-1 and TRBJ2-3; the match to TRBD2 covers 13 bases. The sequenced sample was blood, either unsorted or a sorted T cell fraction (not recorded which). The receptor was isolated from a male donor with ankylosing spondylitis or in good health (not recorded which). The CDR3 reads CSAPLAGGHVDTQYF. Written as DNA, the CDR3 is TGCAGTGCCCCACTAGCGGGGGGGCATGTAGATACGCAGTATTTT.